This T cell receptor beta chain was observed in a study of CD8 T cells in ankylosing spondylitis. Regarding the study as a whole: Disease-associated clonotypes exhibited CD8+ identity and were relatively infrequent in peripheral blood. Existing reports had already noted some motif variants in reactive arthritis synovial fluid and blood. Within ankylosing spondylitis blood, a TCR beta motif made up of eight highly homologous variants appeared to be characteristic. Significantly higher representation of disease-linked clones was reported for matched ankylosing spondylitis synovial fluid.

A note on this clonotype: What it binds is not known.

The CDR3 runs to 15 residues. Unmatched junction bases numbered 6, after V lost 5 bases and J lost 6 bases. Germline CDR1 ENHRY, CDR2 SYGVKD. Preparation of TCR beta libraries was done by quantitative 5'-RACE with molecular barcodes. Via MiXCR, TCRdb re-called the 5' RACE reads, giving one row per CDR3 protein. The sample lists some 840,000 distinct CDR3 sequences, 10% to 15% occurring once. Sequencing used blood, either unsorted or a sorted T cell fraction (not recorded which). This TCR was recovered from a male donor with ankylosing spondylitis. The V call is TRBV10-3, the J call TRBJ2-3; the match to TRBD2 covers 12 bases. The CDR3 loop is CAISPSGGARDTQYF. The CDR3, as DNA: TGTGCCATCAGTCCTAGCGGGGGGGCCCGGGATACGCAGTATTTT.